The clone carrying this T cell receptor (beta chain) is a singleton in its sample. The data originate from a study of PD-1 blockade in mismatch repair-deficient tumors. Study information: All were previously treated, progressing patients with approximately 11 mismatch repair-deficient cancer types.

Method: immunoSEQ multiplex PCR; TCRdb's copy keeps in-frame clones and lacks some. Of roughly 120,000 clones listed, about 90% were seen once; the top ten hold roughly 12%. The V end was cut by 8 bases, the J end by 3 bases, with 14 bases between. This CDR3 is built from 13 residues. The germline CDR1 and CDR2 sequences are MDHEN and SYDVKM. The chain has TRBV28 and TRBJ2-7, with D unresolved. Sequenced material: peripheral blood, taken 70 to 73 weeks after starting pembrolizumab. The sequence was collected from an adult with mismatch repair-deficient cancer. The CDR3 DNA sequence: TGTGCCAGCGGGGTGCGTAGTTACTACGAGCAGTACTTC. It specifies CASGVRSYYEQYF.